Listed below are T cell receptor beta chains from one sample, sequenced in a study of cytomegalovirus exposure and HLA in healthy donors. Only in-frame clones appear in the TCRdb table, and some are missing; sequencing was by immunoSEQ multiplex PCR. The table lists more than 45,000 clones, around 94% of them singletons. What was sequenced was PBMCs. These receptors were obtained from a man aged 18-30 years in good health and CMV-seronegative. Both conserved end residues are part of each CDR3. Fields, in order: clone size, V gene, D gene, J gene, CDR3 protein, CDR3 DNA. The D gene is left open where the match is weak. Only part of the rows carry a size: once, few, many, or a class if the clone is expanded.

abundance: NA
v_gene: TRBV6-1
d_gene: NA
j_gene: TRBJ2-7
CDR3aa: CASSPPGDEQYF
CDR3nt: TGTGCCAGCAGTCCCCCCGGGGACGAGCAGTACTTC

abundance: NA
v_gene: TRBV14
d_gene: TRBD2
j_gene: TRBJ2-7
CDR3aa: CASSPMGGLAGGEQYF
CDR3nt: TGTGCCAGCAGCCCCATGGGGGGACTAGCGGGAGGCGAGCAGTACTTC

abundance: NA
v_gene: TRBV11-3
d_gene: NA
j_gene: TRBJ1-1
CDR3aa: CASSTGTPNAEAFF
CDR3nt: TGTGCCAGCAGCACCGGGACACCCAATGCTGAAGCTTTCTTT

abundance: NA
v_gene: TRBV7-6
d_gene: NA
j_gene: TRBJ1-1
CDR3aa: CASSLAEMNTEAFF
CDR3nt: TGTGCCAGCAGCTTAGCAGAGATGAACACTGAAGCTTTCTTT

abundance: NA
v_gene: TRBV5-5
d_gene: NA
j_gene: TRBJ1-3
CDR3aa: CASRQGGSSGNTIYF
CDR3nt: TGTGCCAGCCGACAAGGGGGAAGTTCTGGAAACACCATATATTTT

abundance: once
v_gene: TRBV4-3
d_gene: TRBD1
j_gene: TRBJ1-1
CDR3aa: CASSQDPTGGFRNTEAFF
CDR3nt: TGCGCCAGCAGCCAAGATCCGACAGGGGGCTTTAGAAACACTGAAGCTTTCTTT

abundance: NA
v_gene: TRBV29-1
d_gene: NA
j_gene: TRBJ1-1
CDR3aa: CSVLNRLYRNTEAFF
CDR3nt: TGCAGCGTTTTAAACAGACTATACCGGAACACTGAAGCTTTCTTT

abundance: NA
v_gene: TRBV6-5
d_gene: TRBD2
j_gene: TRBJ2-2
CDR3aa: CASSGEGLGELFF
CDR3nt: TGTGCCAGCTCTGGGGAGGGGCTCGGGGAGCTGTTTTTT

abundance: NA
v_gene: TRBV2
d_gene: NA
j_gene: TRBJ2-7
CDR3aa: CASSLTWRDYEQYF
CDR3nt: TGTGCCAGCAGTCTTACATGGCGGGACTACGAGCAGTACTTC

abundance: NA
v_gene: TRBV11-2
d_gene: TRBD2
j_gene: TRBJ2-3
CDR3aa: CASSQGLAGSTDTQYF
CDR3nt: TGTGCCAGCAGCCAGGGACTAGCGGGTAGCACAGATACGCAGTATTTT

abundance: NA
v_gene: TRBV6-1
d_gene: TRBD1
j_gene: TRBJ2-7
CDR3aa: CASSETGGSHEQYF
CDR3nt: TGTGCCAGCAGTGAGACAGGGGGTTCCCACGAGCAGTACTTC

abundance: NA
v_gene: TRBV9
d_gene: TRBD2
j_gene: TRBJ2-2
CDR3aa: CASSGWGTRASGAGELFF
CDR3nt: TGTGCCAGCAGTGGGTGGGGGACTCGGGCTAGCGGCGCCGGGGAGCTGTTTTTT

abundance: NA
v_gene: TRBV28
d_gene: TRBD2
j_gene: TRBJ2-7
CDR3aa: CASSSPGGYYEQYF
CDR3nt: TGTGCCAGCAGTTCCCCGGGAGGTTACTACGAGCAGTACTTC

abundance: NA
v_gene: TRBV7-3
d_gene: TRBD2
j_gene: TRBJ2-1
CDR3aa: CASSLVASGFYNEQFF
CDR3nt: TGTGCCAGCAGCTTAGTGGCTAGCGGGTTTTACAATGAGCAGTTCTTC

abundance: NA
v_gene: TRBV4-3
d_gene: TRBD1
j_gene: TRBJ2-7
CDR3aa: CASSPWDRGAYEQYF
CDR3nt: TGCGCCAGCAGCCCCTGGGACAGGGGGGCCTACGAGCAGTACTTC

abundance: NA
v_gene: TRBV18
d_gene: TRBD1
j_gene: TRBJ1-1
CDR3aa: CASSPTGGTNTEAFF
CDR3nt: TGTGCCAGCTCACCGACAGGGGGCACCAACACTGAAGCTTTCTTT

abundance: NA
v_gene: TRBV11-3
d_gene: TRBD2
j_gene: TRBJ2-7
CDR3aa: CASSFSGTSGTAEQYF
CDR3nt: TGTGCCAGCAGCTTCTCAGGGACTAGCGGGACAGCCGAGCAGTACTTC

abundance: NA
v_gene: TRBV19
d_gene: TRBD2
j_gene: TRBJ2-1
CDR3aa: CASSKTASGKSYNEQFF
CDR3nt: TGTGCCAGTAGTAAGACGGCTAGCGGGAAGTCCTACAATGAGCAGTTCTTC

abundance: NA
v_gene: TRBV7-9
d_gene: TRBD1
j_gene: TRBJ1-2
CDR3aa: CASNLDGQVKSYTF
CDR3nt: TGTGCCAGCAACCTGGACGGACAGGTGAAAAGCTACACCTTC

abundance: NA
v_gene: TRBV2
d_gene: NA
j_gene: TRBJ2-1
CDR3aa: CASSEALVGGGFNEQFF
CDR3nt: TGTGCCAGCAGTGAAGCCCTTGTAGGGGGTGGCTTCAATGAGCAGTTCTTC

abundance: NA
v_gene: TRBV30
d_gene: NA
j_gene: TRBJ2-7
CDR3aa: CAWRKEGARYEQYF
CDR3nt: TGTGCCTGGAGAAAGGAGGGTGCGCGGTACGAGCAGTACTTC

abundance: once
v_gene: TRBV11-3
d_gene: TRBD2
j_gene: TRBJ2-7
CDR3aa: CASSLEGGVEQYF
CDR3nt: TGTGCCAGCAGCTTAGAGGGGGGGGTCGAGCAGTACTTC

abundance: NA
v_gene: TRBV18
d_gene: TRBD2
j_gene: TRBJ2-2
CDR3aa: CASSPPPAGANTGELFF
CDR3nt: TGTGCCAGCTCACCCCCCCCTGCGGGGGCGAACACCGGGGAGCTGTTTTTT

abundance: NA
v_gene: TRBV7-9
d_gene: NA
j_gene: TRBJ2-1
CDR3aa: CASSLEAGYEQFF
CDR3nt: TGTGCCAGCAGCTTAGAGGCGGGGTATGAGCAGTTCTTC

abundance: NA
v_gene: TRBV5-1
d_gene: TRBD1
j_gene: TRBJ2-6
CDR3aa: CASNPWTGILSGANVLTF
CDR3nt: TGCGCCAGCAACCCTTGGACAGGGATCCTCTCTGGGGCCAACGTCCTGACTTTC

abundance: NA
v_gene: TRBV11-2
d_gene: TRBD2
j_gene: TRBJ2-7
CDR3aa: CASTSGLDLTYEQYF
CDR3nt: TGTGCCAGCACCTCGGGACTAGACCTAACCTACGAGCAGTACTTC

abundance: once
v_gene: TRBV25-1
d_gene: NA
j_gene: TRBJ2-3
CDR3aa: CASSEVFSRTDTQYF
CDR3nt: TGTGCCAGCAGTGAAGTATTTTCCCGCACAGATACGCAGTATTTT

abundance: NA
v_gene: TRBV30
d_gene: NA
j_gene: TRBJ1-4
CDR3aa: CAAGSLGGKLFF
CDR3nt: TGTGCAGCCGGGTCCCTAGGCGGGAAACTGTTTTTT

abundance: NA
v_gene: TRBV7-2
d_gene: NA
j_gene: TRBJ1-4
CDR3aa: CASSPRGFEKLFF
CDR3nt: TGTGCCAGCAGCCCAAGGGGGTTTGAAAAACTGTTTTTT

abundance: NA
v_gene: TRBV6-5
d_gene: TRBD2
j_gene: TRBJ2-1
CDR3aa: CASSTSDEQFF
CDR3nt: TGTGCCAGCAGTACTAGCGATGAGCAGTTCTTC

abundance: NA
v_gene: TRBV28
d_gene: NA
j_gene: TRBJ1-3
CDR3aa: CASSEGVAGNTIYF
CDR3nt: TGTGCCAGCAGTGAGGGGGTTGCTGGAAACACCATATATTTT

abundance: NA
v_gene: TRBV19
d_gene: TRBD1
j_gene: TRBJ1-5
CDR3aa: CASSLRDSDDNQPQHF
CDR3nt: TGTGCCAGTAGCCTCCGGGACAGTGATGACAATCAGCCCCAGCATTTT

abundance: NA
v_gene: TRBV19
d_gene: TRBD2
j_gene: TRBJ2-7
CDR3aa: CASSASGSTAYEQYF
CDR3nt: TGTGCCAGTAGCGCTAGCGGGAGTACGGCCTACGAGCAGTACTTC

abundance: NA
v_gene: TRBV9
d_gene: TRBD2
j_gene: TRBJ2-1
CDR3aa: CASSAPGLAAEQFF
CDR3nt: TGTGCCAGCAGCGCTCCGGGACTAGCCGCTGAGCAGTTCTTC

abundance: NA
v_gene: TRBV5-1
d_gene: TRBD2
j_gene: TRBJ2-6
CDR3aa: CASNPGGAGANVLTF
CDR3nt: TGCGCCAGCAACCCGGGGGGTGCTGGGGCCAACGTCCTGACTTTC

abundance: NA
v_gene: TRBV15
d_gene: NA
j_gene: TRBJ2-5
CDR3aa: CATFTRDQETQYF
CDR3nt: TGTGCCACCTTTACCCGCGACCAAGAGACCCAGTACTTC

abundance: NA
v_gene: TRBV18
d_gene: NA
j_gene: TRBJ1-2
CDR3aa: CASTGRGKRDGPTNYGYTF
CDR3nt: TGTGCCAGCACCGGGAGGGGCAAACGCGACGGTCCTACTAACTATGGCTACACCTTC

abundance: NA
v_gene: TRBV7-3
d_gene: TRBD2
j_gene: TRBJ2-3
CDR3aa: CASSPRILAGVIADTQYF
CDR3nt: TGTGCCAGCAGCCCCCGGATACTAGCGGGAGTCATCGCAGATACGCAGTATTTT

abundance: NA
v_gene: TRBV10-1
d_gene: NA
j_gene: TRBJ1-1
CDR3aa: CASSDQGLNTEAFF
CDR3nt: TGCGCCAGCAGTGATCAGGGTCTGAATACTGAAGCTTTCTTT

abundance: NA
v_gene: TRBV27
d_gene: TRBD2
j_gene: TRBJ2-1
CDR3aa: CASSSYLLAVPPPDEQFF
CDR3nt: TGTGCCAGCAGTTCTTACCTACTAGCGGTTCCGCCTCCCGATGAGCAGTTCTTC